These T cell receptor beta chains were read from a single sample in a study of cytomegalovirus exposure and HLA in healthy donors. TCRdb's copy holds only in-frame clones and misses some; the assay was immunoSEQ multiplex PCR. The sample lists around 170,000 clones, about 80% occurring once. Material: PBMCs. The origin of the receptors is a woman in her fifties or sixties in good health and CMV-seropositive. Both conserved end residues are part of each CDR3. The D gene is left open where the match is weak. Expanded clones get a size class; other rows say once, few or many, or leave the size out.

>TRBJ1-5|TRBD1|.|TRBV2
TGTGCCAGCAGCGCCGACAGGGGAGAGGGCAATCAGCCCCAGCATTTT
CASSADRGEGNQPQHF
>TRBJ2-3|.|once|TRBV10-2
TGCGCCAGCTTCCCCCGCGGGGTTTTGGCAGATACGCAGTATTTT
CASFPRGVLADTQYF
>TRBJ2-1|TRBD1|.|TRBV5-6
TGTGCCAGCAGCTTGTTCTGGGACAGGGGGGACAATGAGCAGTTCTTC
CASSLFWDRGDNEQFF
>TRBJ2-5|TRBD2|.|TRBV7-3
TGTGCCAGAAGCCCGCGGGGGGGCCGAGAGACCCAGTACTTC
CARSPRGGRETQYF
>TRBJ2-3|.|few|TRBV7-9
TGTGCCAGCAGCCCAGGAGGCGTGGATACGCAGTATTTT
CASSPGGVDTQYF
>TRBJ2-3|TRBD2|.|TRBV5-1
TGCGCCAGCAGCTGGACTAGCGGGGGGGCAGATACGCAGTATTTT
CASSWTSGGADTQYF
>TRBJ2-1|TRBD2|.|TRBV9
TGTGCCAGCAGCGCCGGGGGGGGACCGTACAATGAGCAGTTCTTC
CASSAGGGPYNEQFF
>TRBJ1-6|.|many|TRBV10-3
TGTGCCACCAACAGGGTGAATTCACCCCTCCACTTT
CATNRVNSPLHF
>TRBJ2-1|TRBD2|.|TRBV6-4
TGTGCCAGCAGTGACTCAGGGACTAGCGGGGTCGATGAGCAGTTCTTC
CASSDSGTSGVDEQFF
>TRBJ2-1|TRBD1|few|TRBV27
TGTGCCAGCAGTTTACTCGGGACAGGGTCTCAGTTCTTC
CASSLLGTGSQFF
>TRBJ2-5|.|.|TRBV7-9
TGTTCCAGCAGCTTAAACACGGAGACCCAGTACTTC
CSSSLNTETQYF
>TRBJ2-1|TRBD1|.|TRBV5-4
TGTGCCAGCAGCGGGGGACAGGGGGTAGGCAATGAGCAGTTCTTC
CASSGGQGVGNEQFF
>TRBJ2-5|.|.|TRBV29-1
TGCAGCTCCCTCGGTGGCGGACAAGAGACCCAGTACTTC
CSSLGGGQETQYF
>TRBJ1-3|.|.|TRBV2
TGTGCCAGCAGCAGGTCTGGAAACACCATATATTTT
CASSRSGNTIYF
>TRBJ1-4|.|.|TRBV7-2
TGTGCCAGCAGCCGGAGGGCAACTAATGAAAAACTGTTTTTT
CASSRRATNEKLFF
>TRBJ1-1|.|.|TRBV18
TGTGCCAGCTCACCAGTCCCAAACACTGAAGCTTTCTTT
CASSPVPNTEAFF
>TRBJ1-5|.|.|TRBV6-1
TGTGCCAGCAGTACGACAGGTAATCAGCCCCAGCATTTT
CASSTTGNQPQHF
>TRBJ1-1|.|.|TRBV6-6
TGTGCCAGCACTTATTATGGAGAAAACACTGAAGCTTTCTTT
CASTYYGENTEAFF
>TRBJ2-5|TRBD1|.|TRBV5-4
TGTGCCAGCAGCTTGGGGGGGGACAGGGGAGTGAAGACCCAGTACTTC
CASSLGGDRGVKTQYF
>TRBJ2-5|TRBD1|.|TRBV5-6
TGTGCCAGCAGCTTCCCAGCCCCGACAGGGCGGGAGACCCAGTACTTC
CASSFPAPTGRETQYF
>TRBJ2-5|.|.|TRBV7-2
TGTGCCAGCAGCTTAGACAGGGTGGTAGAGACCCAGTACTTC
CASSLDRVVETQYF
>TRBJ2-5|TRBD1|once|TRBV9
TGTGCCAGCAGCCCCAACCTTGACAGGGGAGAGACCCAGTACTTC
CASSPNLDRGETQYF
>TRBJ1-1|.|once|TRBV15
TGTGCCACCAGCAGACCTAGACTGGACGGAGGTGAAGCTTTCTTT
CATSRPRLDGGEAFF
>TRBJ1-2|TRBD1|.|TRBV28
TGTGCCACCTACGACAGGGTACCTGGCTACACCTTC
CATYDRVPGYTF
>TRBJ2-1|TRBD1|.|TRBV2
TGTGCCAGCATCCATTTCCTCACAGGGGTTATCTACAATGAGCAGTTCTTC
CASIHFLTGVIYNEQFF
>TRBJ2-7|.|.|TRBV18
TGTGCCAGCTCACCGGGACTGGTCTCCTACGAGCAGTACTTC
CASSPGLVSYEQYF
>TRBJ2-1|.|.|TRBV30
TGTGCCAGCCTAGACTATAATGAGCAGTTCTTC
CASLDYNEQFF
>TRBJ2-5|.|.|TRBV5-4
TGTGCCAGCAGCCCCGGGATGTTTGAGACCCAGTACTTC
CASSPGMFETQYF
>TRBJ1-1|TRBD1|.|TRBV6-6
TGTGCCAGCACCACACAGGGGGATGAGCCTTTCTTT
CASTTQGDEPFF
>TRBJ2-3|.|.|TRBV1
TGCACCAGCAGCCAACCCGGAGGGGGACAGGGTCCAGATACGCAGTATTTT
CTSSQPGGGQGPDTQYF
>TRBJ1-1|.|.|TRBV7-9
TGTGCCAGCAGCTTAGGCCAGGGCGACACTGAAGCTTTCTTT
CASSLGQGDTEAFF
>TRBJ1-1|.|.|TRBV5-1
TGCGCCAGCAGCTTGGAAGGAGGGATGGCCACTGAAGCTTTCTTT
CASSLEGGMATEAFF
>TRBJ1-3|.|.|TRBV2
TGTGCCAGCAGTGAAGACAGCCTCTCTGGAAACACCATATATTTT
CASSEDSLSGNTIYF
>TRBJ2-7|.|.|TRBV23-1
TGCGCCAGCAGCTTCACGGACCTCAGAGGGAACATCGGATACGAGCAGTACTTC
CASSFTDLRGNIGYEQYF
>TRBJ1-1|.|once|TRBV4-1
TGCGCCAGCAGCCAAGACCAACACAGCACTGAAGCTTTCTTT
CASSQDQHSTEAFF
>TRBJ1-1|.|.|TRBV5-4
TGTGCCAGCAGCTATTGGGCGAACACTGAAGCTTTCTTT
CASSYWANTEAFF